A single sample gave rise to the 19 T cell receptor beta chains below, sequenced in a study of shared T cell receptors in the human thymus. Clones were read by immunoSEQ multiplex PCR, and TCRdb kept only the in-frame ones, dropping some. Of hundreds of thousands of clones listed, 75% to 80% are singletons. These data were also filed under a second study, of human thymus T cells.

The sample was thymocytes. The receptors were sampled from a boy under two years old with a congenital heart defect.

The chain joins TRBV30 to TRBJ2-1; 10 bases map to TRBD2. The CDR3 is 20 residues long. Germline CDR1 is GTSNPN and CDR2 is SVGIG (reference sequence). J gave up 1 base and V 0 bases, and 15 bases lay outside the gene matches. CDR3 nucleotide sequence: TGTGCCTGGAGTGTACGAGGGCTTCGACTAGCGGGCCCTTCCTACAATGAGCAGTTCTTC. Its protein is CAWSVRGLRLAGPSYNEQFF.

The V and J genes are TRBV6-5 and TRBJ2-6, with unresolved D. Trimming took 0 bases from V and 2 from J, leaving 5 bases between them. Germline CDR1 reads MNHEY; CDR2 reads SVGAGI. The CDR3 totals 15 residues. The CDR3 region is CASSYSRTGANVLTF. The CDR3 DNA follows: TGTGCCAGCAGTTACTCCAGGACTGGGGCCAACGTCCTGACTTTC.

This chain joins TRBV5-1 and TRBJ1-4; the match to TRBD1 covers 10 bases. The germline V gene encodes CDR1 SGHRS and CDR2 YFSETQ. Germline trimming cut 4 bases from V and 16 bases from J; bases unmatched to any gene: 7. The CDR3 consists of 12 residues. The CDR3 sequence is CASSPPGQGKFF. CDR3 bases: TGCGCCAGCAGCCCCCCGGGACAGGGGAAGTTTTTT.

The V and J genes are TRBV30 and TRBJ2-1; possibly TRBD2 for D (8 bases). The CDR3 length is 17 residues. Between the trimmed V and J ends, which lost 2 bases and 2 bases, there was a span of 19 bases. The germline gives CDR1 GTSNPN, CDR2 SVGIG (reference sequence). CDR3 amino acids: CAWSPTGGGQPYNEQFF. The CDR3 DNA is TGTGCCTGGAGTCCCACGGGGGGGGGACAGCCCTACAATGAGCAGTTCTTC.

V usage is TRBV21-1 and J usage is TRBJ2-3; whether TRBD2, the table's D call, matches the DNA was not checked. TRBV21-1 has pseudogene status. The CDR3 is made up of 18 amino acids. CDR3 region: CASSFRLAGMQSTDTQYF. CDR3 bases: TGTGCCAGCAGCTTTCGACTAGCGGGGATGCAAAGCACAGATACGCAGTATTTT.

V usage is TRBV5-1 and J usage is TRBJ1-3, with D uncertain. Looked up from germline, CDR1 is SGHRS and CDR2 is YFSETQ. V lost 0 bases to trimming and J lost 2 bases, with 9 bases between them. The CDR3 loop spans 15 amino acids. The CDR3 sequence: CASSLAGRPGNTIYF. The CDR3 nucleotides are TGCGCCAGCAGCTTGGCCGGCAGGCCTGGAAACACCATATATTTT.

This clone was observed once. This chain links TRBV19 with TRBJ2-1, with 14 bases identical to TRBD2. The CDR3 has 17 residues. V lost 3 bases to trimming and J lost 6 bases; unmatched junction nucleotides: 7. CDR1 and CDR2 from the germline V gene are LNHDA and SQIVND (reference sequence). The CDR3 nucleotides read TGTGCCAGTAGTATCGCCGGACTAGCGGGAGGCGGCAATGAGCAGTTCTTC. It translates to CASSIAGLAGGGNEQFF.

This CDR3 is CASRLAEGGGELFF. CDR3 in DNA: TGCGCCAGCCGACTAGCGGAGGGAGGCGGGGAGCTGTTTTTT. The chain is built from TRBV5-1 and TRBJ2-2, with TRBD2 matching over 9 bases. The length of the CDR3 is 14 residues. V dropped 7 bases and J dropped 7; count of bases not matched to a gene: 8. The germline CDR1 and CDR2 sequences are SGHRS and YFSETQ.

This chain links TRBV21-1 with TRBJ2-7; whether TRBD2, the table's D call, matches the DNA was not checked. TRBV21-1 is flagged as a pseudogene. The CDR3 has 16 amino acids. The CDR3 DNA is TGTGCCAGCAGCAAAGTGTTGGGACTGGAGACCTACGAGCAGTACTTC. This sequence encodes CASSKVLGLETYEQYF.

V usage is TRBV19 and J usage is TRBJ1-2; D gene uncertain. The germline V and J ends were trimmed by 4 bases and 9 bases, with 12 bases remaining between them. This CDR3 spans 12 amino acids. Germline V gene data show CDR1 as LNHDA and CDR2 as SQIVND (reference sequence). This CDR3 is CASSTRSGSYTF. The CDR3 nucleotides read TGTGCCAGTAGTACGCGATCGGGTAGCTACACCTTC.

This clone is a singleton in its sample. The V and J genes are TRBV13 and TRBJ1-4, with TRBD1 identical over 7 bases. V lost 1 base, J lost 7 bases, and 21 bases stayed unmatched. Germline V gene data show CDR1 as PRHDT and CDR2 as FYEKMQ (reference sequence). This CDR3 has 20 residues. The CDR3 loop reads CASSLDSPGTDSLDGEKLFF. DNA for the CDR3: TGTGCCAGCAGCTTAGATTCCCCCGGGACAGATAGTCTCGACGGTGAAAAACTGTTTTTT.

V gene TRBV9 combines with J gene TRBJ2-3, with 8 bases aligning to TRBD1. CDR3 length equals 17 residues. Per the germline V gene, CDR1 is SGDLS and CDR2 is YYNGEE. Trimming cost V 0 bases and J 6 bases; bases outside gene matches: 12. The CDR3 region is CASSVARAGQVSDTQYF. CDR3 sequence (DNA): TGTGCCAGCAGCGTAGCGAGGGCGGGACAGGTCAGTGATACGCAGTATTTT.

This clone was seen just once. The rearrangement uses TRBV28 and TRBJ2-1, with 8 positions matching TRBD1. V lost 8 bases to trimming and J lost 7 bases; unmatched junction nucleotides: 13. This CDR3 region has 15 residues. Germline V gene lookup returns CDR1 MDHEN and CDR2 SYDVKM. The CDR3 protein is CASGYSGQGENEQFF. As DNA, the CDR3 is TGTGCCAGCGGATACTCCGGACAGGGCGAGAATGAGCAGTTCTTC. Complete variable domain (other parts from reference TRBV28 and TRBJ2-1): DVKVTQSSRYLVKRTGEKVFLECVQDMDHENMFWYRQDPGLGLRLIYFSYDVKMKEKGDIPEGYSVSREKKERFSLILESASTNQTSMYLCASGYSGQGENEQFFGPGTRLTVL.

CDR3 sequence reads: CASSPRGVRGRAGDEQFF. The DNA of the CDR3 is TGTGCCAGCAGCCCAAGGGGGGTTCGGGGGAGGGCCGGGGATGAGCAGTTCTTC. This chain connects TRBV11-3 to TRBJ2-1; tentatively, D is TRBD2 (7 bases). The CDR3 has 18 amino acids. Germline CDR1 and CDR2: SGHNT and YENEEA. Trimming shortened V by 5 bases and J by 8 bases, and 28 bases separated the two germline ends. Filled out from reference TRBV11-3 and TRBJ2-1, the complete variable domain reads EAGVVQSPRYKIIEKKQPVAFWCNPISGHNTLYWYLQNLGQGPELLIRYENEEAVDDSQLPKDRFSAERLKGVDSTLKIQPAELGDSAVYLCASSPRGVRGRAGDEQFFGPGTRLTVL.

The chain carries TRBV15 and TRBJ1-5; a possible D gene is TRBD1 (6 bases). Looked up from germline, CDR1 is LNHNV and CDR2 is YYDKDF (reference sequence). V was clipped by 1 base and J by 3 bases, with 13 bases between them. The CDR3 totals 16 residues. The CDR3 DNA sequence: TGTGCCACCAGCAGAGTGCGTAGGGGGACCAATCAGCCCCAGCATTTT. It yields the protein CATSRVRRGTNQPQHF.

The chain combines TRBV30 with TRBJ2-7; 10 positions match TRBD1. V gave up 5 bases and J gave up 6 bases; unmatched junction bases: 7. There are 13 residues in the CDR3. CDR1 GTSNPN and CDR2 SVGIG come from the germline V gene (reference sequence). In nucleotides, the CDR3 is TGTGCCTGGTCCCGGGACAGGGGATCCGAGCAGTACTTC. This codes for CAWSRDRGSEQYF. Filled out from reference TRBV30 and TRBJ2-7, the complete variable domain reads SQTIHQWPATLVQPVGSPLSLECTVEGTSNPNLYWYRQAAGRGLQLLFYSVGIGQISSEVPQNLSASRPQDRQFILSSKKLLLSDSGFYLCAWSRDRGSEQYFGPGTRLTVT.

J is TRBJ1-1 and V is TRBV5-1; TRBD1 matches 8 bases. Trimming took 4 bases from V and 0 from J; bases not matched to a gene: 8. Germline values: CDR1 SGHRS, CDR2 YFSETQ. This CDR3 has 16 amino acids. The chain's CDR3 is CASSPEIRGLNTEAFF. The DNA of the CDR3 is TGCGCCAGCAGCCCGGAGATCAGGGGGCTGAACACTGAAGCTTTCTTT.

The chain links TRBV9 to TRBJ2-5; tentative D call: TRBD1 (5 bases). Germline V gene data show CDR1 as SGDLS and CDR2 as YYNGEE. There are 11 residues in the CDR3. V dropped 3 bases and J dropped 11 bases, with 11 bases sitting between them. The CDR3: CASSAPPGQYF. The CDR3 DNA sequence: TGTGCCAGCAGCGCGCCCCCAGGGCAGTACTTC.

The CDR3 coding sequence is TGTGCCTGGAGGGCCTCGGGGGATACCTACGAGCAGTACTTC. Translation gives CAWRASGDTYEQYF. The chain carries TRBV30 and TRBJ2-7, with D perhaps matching TRBD2 (6 bases). The germline V and J ends were trimmed by 3 bases and 2 bases, with 14 bases remaining between them. Germline V lookup: CDR1 GTSNPN, CDR2 SVGIG (reference sequence). This CDR3 is 14 amino acids long.